These 32 T cell receptor beta chains share one sample of origin, sequenced in a study of OX40 agonist ivuxolimab in advanced cancers. TCRdb's copy holds only in-frame clones and misses some; the assay was immunoSEQ multiplex PCR. The profile shows tens of thousands of clones, more than 85% of them singletons. Sequencing used CD4+ or CD8+ T cells sorted from blood, obtained in a trial of the OX40 agonist ivuxolimab. Receptors were obtained from an adult with an advanced solid tumor such as melanoma, head and neck, liver or kidney cancer.

The chain employs TRBV6-6 and TRBJ2-1, with unresolved D. V was cut by 0 bases and J by 5 bases, with 5 bases left in between. CDR3 length equals 13 residues. Germline CDR1 reads MNHNY; CDR2 reads SVGAGI (reference sequence). The CDR3 DNA reads as TGTGCCAGCAGTTACTCGATGGACAATGAGCAGTTCTTC. Its translation: CASSYSMDNEQFF.

This clone was observed a single time. The chain has TRBV5-1 and TRBJ2-6; D perhaps matches TRBD1 (6 bases). V was cut by 5 bases and J by 0 bases, with 15 bases left in between. Germline V gene lookup returns CDR1 SGHRS and CDR2 YFSETQ. CDR3 length equals 17 residues. CDR3 sequence: CASRPRGTSSGANVLTF. For the CDR3, the DNA is TGCGCCAGCAGGCCCAGGGGAACGAGCTCTGGGGCCAACGTCCTGACTTTC.

V usage is TRBV13 and J usage is TRBJ1-5; D possibly corresponds to TRBD1 (5 bases). The CDR3 is made up of 14 amino acids. Trimming shortened V by 2 bases and J by 7 bases, and 12 bases separated the two germline ends. Germline CDR1 PRHDT, CDR2 FYEKMQ (reference sequence). CDR3 coding DNA: TGTGCCAGCAGCTTAAGAGGGGTTGGACAGCCCCAGCATTTT. Translating it yields CASSLRGVGQPQHF.

The chain carries TRBV7-3 and TRBJ2-2; unclear D gene. The CDR3 runs to 16 residues. Germline CDR1 reads SGHTA; CDR2 reads FQGTGA. V gave up 0 bases and J gave up 6 bases, with 14 bases separating them. CDR3 residues: CASSLTADHRAGELFF. The CDR3 nucleotides read TGTGCCAGCAGCTTAACCGCCGATCACCGGGCCGGGGAGCTGTTTTTT. Looking up the rest from reference TRBV7-3 and TRBJ2-2 gives the full variable domain: GAGVSQTPSNKVTEKGKYVELRCDPISGHTALYWYRQSLGQGPEFLIYFQGTGAADDSGLPNDRFFAVRPEGSVSTLKIQRTERGDSAVYLCASSLTADHRAGELFFGEGSRLTVL.

To note about this clone: One end of the junction varies from germline; a read error may be responsible. The genes are TRBV30 and TRBJ2-7, with D possibly being TRBD1 or TRBD2 (5 bases each). Per germline, CDR1 GTSNPN and CDR2 SVGIG (reference sequence). CDR3 length equals 16 residues. The CDR3 reads CARSVRPGTEVYEQYF. DNA for the CDR3: TGTGCCCGGAGTGTTCGGCCCGGGACGGAAGTTTACGAGCAGTACTTC.

This rearrangement joins TRBV19 to TRBJ2-1; 7 nucleotides line up with TRBD2. Germline CDR1 LNHDA, CDR2 SQIVND (reference sequence). V trimming: 2 bases; J trimming: 5 bases; junction bases outside the gene matches: 6. This CDR3 has 15 amino acids. The CDR3 loop is CASSIRSSGNNEQFF. The CDR3 DNA reads as TGTGCCAGTAGTATAAGGTCTAGCGGTAACAATGAGCAGTTCTTC.

This clone was detected only once. V usage is TRBV2 and J usage is TRBJ1-1; D is unresolved. CDR1 SNHLY and CDR2 FYNNEI come from the germline V gene. Trimming removed 6 bases at V and 5 bases at J, with 10 bases between. The CDR3 is 12 residues long. In DNA form, the CDR3 reads TGTGCCAGCAGGTCCCCAGGAACTGAAGCTTTCTTT. The encoded protein is CASRSPGTEAFF.

The chain uses TRBV7-9 and TRBJ2-5; D unresolved. V was pared by 2 bases and J by 0 bases, with 4 bases between. The length of the CDR3 is 13 residues. Germline assignment: CDR1 SEHNR and CDR2 FQNEAQ (reference sequence). The CDR3 loop is CASSLLHQETQYF. CDR3 sequence (DNA): TGTGCCAGCAGCTTACTCCACCAAGAGACCCAGTACTTC.

V gene TRBV27 combines with J gene TRBJ2-7, with D unresolved. Germline V CDR1 and CDR2: MNHEY, SMNVEV (reference sequence). The ends were cut back, 6 bases at V and 5 bases at J, with 14 bases in the middle. The CDR3 extends over 13 amino acids. As DNA, the CDR3 is TGTGCCAGCAGCCTAGGATCGTATAACGAGCAGTACTTC. It specifies CASSLGSYNEQYF.

The chain uses TRBV11-1 and TRBJ2-7; TRBD1 is a possible D gene (6 bases). This CDR3 region has 15 residues. Germline V gene data show CDR1 as SGHAT and CDR2 as FQDESV (reference sequence). Between the trimmed V and J ends, which lost 1 base and 2 bases, there was a span of 12 bases. In DNA, the CDR3 is TGTGCCAGCAGCTTAGATCGGGCAGGGGCCTACGAGCAGTACTTC. Protein: CASSLDRAGAYEQYF.

The gene calls are TRBV9 and TRBJ2-3; 7 nucleotides match TRBD1. Trimming removed 4 bases from V and 5 bases from J; junction bases left unmatched: 7. The CDR3 contains 14 residues. Germline CDR1 and CDR2: SGDLS and YYNGEE. The CDR3 reads CASSLGQSLDTQYF. CDR3 nucleotide sequence: TGTGCCAGCAGCTTGGGACAGTCCCTAGATACGCAGTATTTT.

The chain recombines TRBV29-1 with TRBJ2-1, with TRBD1 identical over 8 bases. The V gene's germline CDR1 is SQVTM and CDR2 ANQGSEA. V lost 0 bases and J lost 4; bases outside the gene matches: 14. This CDR3 is 18 amino acids long. The CDR3 loop is CSVEDPDRVGHYYNEQFF. DNA of the CDR3: TGCAGCGTTGAAGACCCGGACAGGGTGGGGCATTATTACAATGAGCAGTTCTTC.

J is TRBJ1-1 and V is TRBV9; no definite D call. Looked up from germline, CDR1 is SGDLS and CDR2 is YYNGEE. Trimming removed 0 bases at V and 6 bases at J, with 6 bases between. The length of the CDR3 is 12 residues. The DNA of the CDR3 is TGTGCCAGCAGCGTAGGGAGTTCTGAAGCTTTCTTT. It codes for CASSVGSSEAFF.

The chain couples TRBV7-9 to TRBJ1-1; maybe TRBD1 (6 bases). Germline V lookup: CDR1 SEHNR, CDR2 FQNEAQ (reference sequence). V was shortened by 5 bases and J by 1 base, with 14 bases between the two germline ends. The CDR3 sequence is 15 residues long. This CDR3 is CASSRPETGNTEAFF. CDR3 DNA: TGTGCCAGCAGCCGCCCCGAGACAGGGAACACTGAAGCTTTCTTT.

V usage is TRBV7-9 and J usage is TRBJ2-7; D is undetermined. The CDR3 runs to 13 residues. V was cut by 1 base and J by 2 bases, with 6 bases left in between. Germline values: CDR1 SEHNR, CDR2 FQNEAQ (reference sequence). Here the CDR3 DNA reads TGTGCCAGCAGCTTAGAGATAGCCTACGAGCAGTACTTC. Amino acids: CASSLEIAYEQYF.

Here the CDR3 reads CASSHRSYNQPQHF. CDR3 bases: TGTGCCAGCAGCCACAGGAGTTACAATCAGCCCCAGCATTTT. The chain carries TRBV4-2 and TRBJ1-5; D remains unclear. The V gene lost 3 bases and the J gene lost 3 bases, with 9 bases spanning the gap. There are 14 residues in the CDR3. CDR1 LGHNA and CDR2 YNFKEQ come from the germline V gene.

The V call is TRBV7-6, the J call TRBJ1-4; possible D gene TRBD1, 5 bases. Germline CDR1 SGHVS, CDR2 FNYEAQ. This CDR3 has 19 amino acids. V gave up 5 bases and J gave up 0 bases, with 22 bases separating them. CDR3: CASSPYRGNNLATNEKLFF. The CDR3 DNA reads as TGTGCCAGCAGCCCGTACCGGGGCAACAACCTCGCAACTAATGAAAAACTGTTTTTT.

Here the CDR3 DNA reads TGTGCCAGCAGCTTTGGTTGGAACACTGAAGCTTTCTTT. It codes for CASSFGWNTEAFF. V and J are TRBV13 and TRBJ1-1; D is unresolved. In germline, CDR1 is PRHDT, CDR2 FYEKMQ (reference sequence). The CDR3 length is 13 residues. Trimming removed 3 bases at V and 1 base at J, with 6 bases between.

The V and J genes are TRBV13 and TRBJ2-7, with D perhaps matching TRBD2 (6 bases). The V end was cut by 3 bases, the J end by 0 bases, with 12 bases between. Germline V gene sequence: CDR1 PRHDT, CDR2 FYEKMQ (reference sequence). CDR3 size: 15 residues. The CDR3 DNA is TGTGCCAGCAGCTTCATGGGGGGAAGCTCCTACGAGCAGTACTTC. This gives the protein CASSFMGGSSYEQYF.

The V gene is TRBV9, the J gene TRBJ2-3, with 8 bases that match TRBD2. The germline V gene has CDR1 SGDLS and CDR2 YYNGEE. V dropped 0 bases and J dropped 4; count of bases not matched to a gene: 4. The CDR3 length is 15 residues. The CDR3, as DNA: TGTGCCAGCAGCGTAGCAGCGGGGGCCGCAGATACGCAGTATTTT. Protein product: CASSVAAGAADTQYF.

This sequence joins TRBV7-8 and TRBJ2-3, with D perhaps TRBD2 (6 bases). Germline V gives CDR1 SGHVS, CDR2 FQNEAQ. Trimming took off 3 bases at V and 4 bases at J, with 11 bases between the two ends. The CDR3 sequence is 14 residues long. CDR3: CASSFMGLPDTQYF. CDR3 in DNA: TGTGCCAGCAGCTTCATGGGACTCCCAGATACGCAGTATTTT.

The genes are TRBV2 and TRBJ2-2, with D perhaps TRBD1 (6 bases). The CDR3 has 16 amino acids. V lost 7 bases, J lost 5 bases, and 20 bases lay in between. From germline, CDR1 is SNHLY and CDR2 FYNNEI. CDR3 amino acids: CASKDVTGIGTGELFF. The CDR3 DNA is TGTGCCAGCAAGGATGTAACAGGGATTGGAACCGGGGAGCTGTTTTTT.

This chain uses TRBV10-3 with TRBJ2-7; D is unclear. In germline, CDR1 is ENHRY, CDR2 SYGVKD. Trimming pared 6 bases from V and 0 bases from J, leaving 12 bases between. The CDR3 length is 14 residues. The CDR3 sequence is CAIRDRTDSYEQYF. As DNA, the CDR3 is TGTGCCATCAGAGATCGGACGGACTCCTACGAGCAGTACTTC.

The rearrangement uses TRBV6-4 and TRBJ2-2; D might be TRBD2 (5 bases). Germline values: CDR1 MRHNA, CDR2 SNTAGT. Trimming shortened V by 5 bases and J by 2 bases, and 24 bases separated the two germline ends. CDR3 length: 19 residues. The CDR3 bases are TGTGCCAGCAGTCCAACTCGAACAGTGAGCGGCTTTAACACCGGGGAGCTGTTTTTT. It codes for CASSPTRTVSGFNTGELFF.

V is TRBV19 and J is TRBJ1-1; D is undetermined. The CDR3 has 13 residues. Trimming shortened V by 2 bases and J by 1 base, and 5 bases separated the two germline ends. CDR1 is LNHDA, CDR2 SQIVND, per germline (reference sequence). The CDR3 coding sequence is TGTGCCAGTAGTATATGGCAGAACACTGAAGCTTTCTTT. Residues: CASSIWQNTEAFF. Full variable domain (missing parts from reference TRBV19 and TRBJ1-1): DGGITQSPKYLFRKEGQNVTLSCEQNLNHDAMYWYRQDPGQGLRLIYYSQIVNDFQKGDIAEGYSVSREKKESFPLTVTSAQKNPTAFYLCASSIWQNTEAFFGQGTRLTVV.

The V and J genes are TRBV4-2 and TRBJ1-1; no firm D call. With 3 bases removed from V and 1 base from J, the gap between germline ends came to 9 bases. There are 14 residues in the CDR3. CDR1 and CDR2 (germline): LGHNA, YNFKEQ. CDR3 sequence reads: CASSHRRANTEAFF. The CDR3 DNA reads as TGTGCCAGCAGCCATCGGAGGGCGAACACTGAAGCTTTCTTT.

The chain carries TRBV9 and TRBJ1-2, with no clear D. This CDR3 contains 14 residues. V shed 4 bases and J shed 4 bases, with 14 bases lying between them. Per germline, CDR1 SGDLS and CDR2 YYNGEE. CDR3 nucleotides: TGTGCCAGCAGCCCGGGCAGTTCGATCTATGGCTACACCTTC. This sequence encodes CASSPGSSIYGYTF. Full variable domain (outside the CDR3, taken from reference TRBV9 and TRBJ1-2): DSGVTQTPKHLITATGQRVTLRCSPRSGDLSVYWYQQSLDQGLQFLIQYYNGEERAKGNILERFSAQQFPDLHSELNLSSLELGDSALYFCASSPGSSIYGYTFGSGTRLTVV.

This CDR3 is CASSYTGTLSGELFF. The DNA for the CDR3 is TGTGCCAGCAGTTATACCGGGACATTATCTGGGGAGCTGTTTTTT. V and J are TRBV27 and TRBJ2-2; D might be TRBD1 (6 bases). Germline V gene lookup returns CDR1 MNHEY and CDR2 SMNVEV (reference sequence). CDR3 length equals 15 residues. Trimming stripped 4 bases from V and 8 bases from J, with 17 bases between.

This rearrangement joins TRBV7-2 to TRBJ2-5; possible D gene TRBD2, 6 bases. CDR3 length: 15 residues. Germline-derived CDR1 and CDR2 are SGHTA and FQGNSA. V was cut by 5 bases and J by 4 bases, with 17 bases left in between. CDR3 bases: TGTGCCAGCAGCACCGGAATAGGAGGGCGAGAGACCCAGTACTTC. Amino acids: CASSTGIGGRETQYF. Drawing the rest from reference TRBV7-2 and TRBJ2-5, the complete variable domain is GAGVSQSPSNKVTEKGKDVELRCDPISGHTALYWYRQSLGQGLEFLIYFQGNSAPDKSGLPSDRFSAERTGGSVSTLTIQRTQQEDSAVYLCASSTGIGGRETQYFGPGTRLLVL.

J is TRBJ1-3 and V is TRBV9; D might be TRBD1 (5 bases). From germline, CDR1 is SGDLS and CDR2 YYNGEE. The CDR3 consists of 15 residues. The V and J ends lost 0 bases and 0 bases respectively, with 7 bases between them. In DNA, the CDR3 is TGTGCCAGCAGCGTAGCAGGGAGCTCTGGAAACACCATATATTTT. Translation gives CASSVAGSSGNTIYF.

About this clone itself: One junction end disagrees with the germline gene, perhaps due to a read error. The chain has TRBV5-6 and TRBJ1-5; perhaps TRBD1 as D (6 bases). The germline gives CDR1 SGHDT, CDR2 YYEEEE. The CDR3 sequence is 14 residues long. The CDR3 protein is CASSFWGANQPQHF. In DNA form, the CDR3 reads TGTGCCAGTAGCTTTTGGGGGGCCAATCAGCCCCAGCATTTT.

The chain couples TRBV7-8 to TRBJ2-7; 14 nucleotides align to TRBD2. Germline V gene data show CDR1 as SGHVS and CDR2 as FQNEAQ. There are 17 residues in the CDR3. Germline trimming cut 5 bases from V and 4 bases from J; bases unmatched to any gene: 10. The CDR3 DNA is TGTGCCAGCAGCCTGGGACTAGCGGGGGCGGGAGGGTACGAGCAGTACTTC. This translates into CASSLGLAGAGGYEQYF.